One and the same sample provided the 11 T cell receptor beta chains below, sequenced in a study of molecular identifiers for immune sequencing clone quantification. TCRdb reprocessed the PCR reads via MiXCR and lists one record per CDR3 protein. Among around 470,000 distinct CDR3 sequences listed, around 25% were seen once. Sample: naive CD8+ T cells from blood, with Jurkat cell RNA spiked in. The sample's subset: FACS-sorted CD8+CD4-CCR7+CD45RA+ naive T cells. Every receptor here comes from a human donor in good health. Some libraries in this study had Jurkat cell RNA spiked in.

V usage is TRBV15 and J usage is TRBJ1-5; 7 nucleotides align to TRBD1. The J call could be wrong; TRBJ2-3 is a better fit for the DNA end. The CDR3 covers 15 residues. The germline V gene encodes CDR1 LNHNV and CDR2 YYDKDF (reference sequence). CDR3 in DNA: TGTGCCACCAGCAGAGTGGGGGCGTCGGGACAGCCCCAGTATTTT. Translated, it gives CATSRVGASGQPQYF.

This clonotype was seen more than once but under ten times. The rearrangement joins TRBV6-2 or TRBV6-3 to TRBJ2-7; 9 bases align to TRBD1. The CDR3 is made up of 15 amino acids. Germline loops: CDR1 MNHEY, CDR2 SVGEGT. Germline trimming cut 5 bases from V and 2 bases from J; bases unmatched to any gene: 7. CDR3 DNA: TGTGCCAGCAGTACCACCCGACAGGGGGCCTACGAGCAGTACTTC. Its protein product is CASSTTRQGAYEQYF.

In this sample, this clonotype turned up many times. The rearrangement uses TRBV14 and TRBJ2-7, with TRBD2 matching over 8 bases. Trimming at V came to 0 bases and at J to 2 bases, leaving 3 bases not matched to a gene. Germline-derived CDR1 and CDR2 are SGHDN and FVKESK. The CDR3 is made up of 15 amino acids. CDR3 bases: TGTGCCAGCAGCCAAGAGGCGGGGGGAGCCTACGAGCAGTACTTC. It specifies CASSQEAGGAYEQYF.

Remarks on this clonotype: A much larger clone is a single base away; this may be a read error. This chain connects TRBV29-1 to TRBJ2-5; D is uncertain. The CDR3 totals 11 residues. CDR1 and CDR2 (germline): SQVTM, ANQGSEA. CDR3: CSVEEIEPQYF. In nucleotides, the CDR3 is TGCAGCGTTGAAGAAATAGAGCCCCAGTACTTC.

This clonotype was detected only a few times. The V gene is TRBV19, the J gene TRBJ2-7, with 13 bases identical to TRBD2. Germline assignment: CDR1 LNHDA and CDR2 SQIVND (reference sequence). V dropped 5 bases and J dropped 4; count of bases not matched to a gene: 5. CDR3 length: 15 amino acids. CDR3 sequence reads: CASSGGLAGAYEQYF. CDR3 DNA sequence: TGTGCCAGTAGTGGAGGACTAGCGGGAGCTTACGAGCAGTACTTC.

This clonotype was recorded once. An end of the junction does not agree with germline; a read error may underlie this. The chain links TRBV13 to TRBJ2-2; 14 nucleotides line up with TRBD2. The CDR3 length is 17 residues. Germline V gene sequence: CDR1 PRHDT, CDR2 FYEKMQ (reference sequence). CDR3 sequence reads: CAGSTRLAGGPTGELFF. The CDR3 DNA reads TGTGCCGGCAGCACTCGACTAGCGGGAGGGCCTACCGGGGAGCTGTTTTTT.

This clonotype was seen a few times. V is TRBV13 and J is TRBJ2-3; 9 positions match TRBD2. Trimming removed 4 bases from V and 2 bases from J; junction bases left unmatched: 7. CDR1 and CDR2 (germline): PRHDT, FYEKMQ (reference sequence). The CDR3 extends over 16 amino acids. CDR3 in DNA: TGTGCCAGCAGCTCGGGACTAGCCCGTCACACAGATACGCAGTATTTT. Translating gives CASSSGLARHTDTQYF.

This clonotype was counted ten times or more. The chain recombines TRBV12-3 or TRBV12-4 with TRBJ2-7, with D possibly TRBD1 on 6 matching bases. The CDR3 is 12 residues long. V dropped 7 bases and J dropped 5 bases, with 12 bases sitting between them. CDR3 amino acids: CASNGQGNEQYF. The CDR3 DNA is TGTGCCAGCAATGGGCAGGGGAACGAGCAGTACTTC.

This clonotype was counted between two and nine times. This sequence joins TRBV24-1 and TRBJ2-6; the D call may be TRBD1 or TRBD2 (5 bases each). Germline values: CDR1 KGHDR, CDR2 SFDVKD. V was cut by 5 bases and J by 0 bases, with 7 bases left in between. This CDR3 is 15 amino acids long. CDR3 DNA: TGTGCCACCAGTGGAGGGACCTCTGGGGCCAACGTCCTGACTTTC. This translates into CATSGGTSGANVLTF.

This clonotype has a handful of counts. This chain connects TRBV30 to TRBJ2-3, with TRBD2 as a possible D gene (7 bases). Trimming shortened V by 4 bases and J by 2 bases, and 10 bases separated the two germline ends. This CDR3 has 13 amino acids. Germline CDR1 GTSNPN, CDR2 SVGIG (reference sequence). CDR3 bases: TGTGCCTGGATGGGGGGGCTCACAGATACGCAGTATTTT. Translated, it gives CAWMGGLTDTQYF.

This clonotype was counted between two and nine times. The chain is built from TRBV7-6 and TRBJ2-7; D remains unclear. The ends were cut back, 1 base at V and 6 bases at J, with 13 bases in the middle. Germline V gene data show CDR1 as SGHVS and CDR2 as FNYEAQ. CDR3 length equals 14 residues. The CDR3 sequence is CASSLGGERPEQYF. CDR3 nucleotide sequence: TGTGCCAGCAGCTTAGGAGGCGAACGCCCCGAGCAGTACTTC.